This TCR beta chain derives from a study of shared clonotypes between healthy human individuals. The study's findings and limits: Depth was large, yet rarefaction showed that sorted-subset sequencing was incomplete. Between a handful of donors, naive CD4 clonotypes were shared at a level of approximately 5%.

Clones were read by immunoSEQ multiplex PCR, and TCRdb kept only the in-frame ones, dropping some. The repertoire includes approximately 1.4 million clones, 98% of them detected once, and about 0.45% sits in the top ten. A note on this clone: Its cognate antigen is unknown.

Caucasian adults living in Nashville, Tennessee, provided all samples. The V gene's germline CDR1 is MNHEY and CDR2 SMNVEV (reference sequence). CDR3 size: 14 residues. Trimming pared 5 bases from V and 0 bases from J, leaving 10 bases between. The V call is TRBV27, the J call TRBJ1-2; D gene ambiguous. Specimen: naive CD4+ T cells sorted from blood. Subset here: CD45RA+ positively selected. The sequence was obtained from a man aged 25 to 40 in good health. The CDR3 DNA reads TGTGCCAGCAGTGACGGACTACCTAACTATGGCTACACCTTC. Protein product: CASSDGLPNYGYTF.